This is a list of T cell receptor beta chains from one sample in a study of patients and donors after allogeneic stem cell transplantation. TCRdb independently ran MiXCR on the RT-PCR reads; one entry per CDR3 protein. The profile covers approximately 200,000 distinct CDR3 sequences, with around 41% appearing a single time and under 14% taken by the ten largest. The specimen was blood, either unsorted or a sorted T cell fraction (not recorded which). Every receptor here comes from a human donor who was either an allogeneic HSCT recipient or a stem cell or donor lymphocyte infusion donor (not recorded which). It is not recorded whose cells these are; they may come from a transplant donor. CDR3s include the opening cysteine and the closing phenylalanine or tryptophan. The D gene is left open where the match is weak. Not every row has a clone size; where given, it reads once, few, many or a size class.

V,size,J,D,length,DNA,CDR3
TRBV5-1,-,TRBJ2-5,-,16,TGCGCCAGCAGCTCCTCATCAAGGGGTCTACAAGAGACCCAGTACTTC,CASSSSSRGLQETQYF
TRBV6-1,few,TRBJ1-6,-,14,TGTGCCAGCACGGGTACCTCCTATAATTCACCCCTCCACTTT,CASTGTSYNSPLHF
TRBV10-3,many,TRBJ1-1,-,13,TGTGCCATCAGTGATCGGGCCAAGCCTGAAGCTTTCTTT,CAISDRAKPEAFF
TRBV6-6,-,TRBJ1-2,-,13,TGTGCCAGCAGCCACTCGGCAGGGGATGGCTACCCCTTC,CASSHSAGDGYPF
TRBV12-3/TRBV12-4,once,TRBJ2-1,TRBD2,17,TGTGCCAGCAGTTTAGGGGGTCTGGCGGGGGGCTACAATGAGCAGTTCTTC,CASSLGGLAGGYNEQFF
TRBV5-6,-,TRBJ2-4,-,13,TGTGCCAGCAGCTTGGCGACACAAAACATTCAGTACTTC,CASSLATQNIQYF
TRBV29-1,-,TRBJ2-2,-,11,TGCAGCGTTGCTTACACCGGGGAGCTGTTTTTT,CSVAYTGELFF
TRBV20-1,many,TRBJ1-2,-,12,TGCAGTGCGGGGGCTACTAACTATGGCTACACCTTC,CSAGATNYGYTF
TRBV4-3,-,TRBJ2-3,-,15,TGCGCCAGCAGCCTCCACCCGGGGGACACAGATACGCAGTATTTT,CASSLHPGDTDTQYF
TRBV7-9,few,TRBJ1-5,-,16,TGTGCCAGCAGCTTAGCCGGCAGTTTGGAGATTCAGCCCCAGCATTTT,CASSLAGSLEIQPQHF
TRBV10-3,once,TRBJ2-7,-,15,TGTGCCATCAGCCACACGGACTCCCAATCCTACGAGCAGTACTTC,CAISHTDSQSYEQYF
TRBV28,-,TRBJ1-5,-,13,TGTGCCAGCAGTTTATACAGTTTGGAGCCCCAGCATTTT,CASSLYSLEPQHF
TRBV4-3,-,TRBJ2-5,TRBD2,17,TGCGCCAGCAGCTACACGAAGACTAGCGGGCTCCAAGAGACCCAGTACTTC,CASSYTKTSGLQETQYF
TRBV4-1,-,TRBJ1-6,TRBD1,16,TGCGCCAGCAGCCAAGATCCGACAGGGGGCTGGTCACCCCTCCACTTT,CASSQDPTGGWSPLHF
TRBV29-1,few,TRBJ1-3,TRBD1,14,TGCAGCGTTGGCCGGGACAGCGCTGGAAACACCATATATTTT,CSVGRDSAGNTIYF
TRBV5-1,few,TRBJ1-1,-,13,TGCGCCAGCAGCTGGGACCGGGACACTGAAGCTTTCTTT,CASSWDRDTEAFF